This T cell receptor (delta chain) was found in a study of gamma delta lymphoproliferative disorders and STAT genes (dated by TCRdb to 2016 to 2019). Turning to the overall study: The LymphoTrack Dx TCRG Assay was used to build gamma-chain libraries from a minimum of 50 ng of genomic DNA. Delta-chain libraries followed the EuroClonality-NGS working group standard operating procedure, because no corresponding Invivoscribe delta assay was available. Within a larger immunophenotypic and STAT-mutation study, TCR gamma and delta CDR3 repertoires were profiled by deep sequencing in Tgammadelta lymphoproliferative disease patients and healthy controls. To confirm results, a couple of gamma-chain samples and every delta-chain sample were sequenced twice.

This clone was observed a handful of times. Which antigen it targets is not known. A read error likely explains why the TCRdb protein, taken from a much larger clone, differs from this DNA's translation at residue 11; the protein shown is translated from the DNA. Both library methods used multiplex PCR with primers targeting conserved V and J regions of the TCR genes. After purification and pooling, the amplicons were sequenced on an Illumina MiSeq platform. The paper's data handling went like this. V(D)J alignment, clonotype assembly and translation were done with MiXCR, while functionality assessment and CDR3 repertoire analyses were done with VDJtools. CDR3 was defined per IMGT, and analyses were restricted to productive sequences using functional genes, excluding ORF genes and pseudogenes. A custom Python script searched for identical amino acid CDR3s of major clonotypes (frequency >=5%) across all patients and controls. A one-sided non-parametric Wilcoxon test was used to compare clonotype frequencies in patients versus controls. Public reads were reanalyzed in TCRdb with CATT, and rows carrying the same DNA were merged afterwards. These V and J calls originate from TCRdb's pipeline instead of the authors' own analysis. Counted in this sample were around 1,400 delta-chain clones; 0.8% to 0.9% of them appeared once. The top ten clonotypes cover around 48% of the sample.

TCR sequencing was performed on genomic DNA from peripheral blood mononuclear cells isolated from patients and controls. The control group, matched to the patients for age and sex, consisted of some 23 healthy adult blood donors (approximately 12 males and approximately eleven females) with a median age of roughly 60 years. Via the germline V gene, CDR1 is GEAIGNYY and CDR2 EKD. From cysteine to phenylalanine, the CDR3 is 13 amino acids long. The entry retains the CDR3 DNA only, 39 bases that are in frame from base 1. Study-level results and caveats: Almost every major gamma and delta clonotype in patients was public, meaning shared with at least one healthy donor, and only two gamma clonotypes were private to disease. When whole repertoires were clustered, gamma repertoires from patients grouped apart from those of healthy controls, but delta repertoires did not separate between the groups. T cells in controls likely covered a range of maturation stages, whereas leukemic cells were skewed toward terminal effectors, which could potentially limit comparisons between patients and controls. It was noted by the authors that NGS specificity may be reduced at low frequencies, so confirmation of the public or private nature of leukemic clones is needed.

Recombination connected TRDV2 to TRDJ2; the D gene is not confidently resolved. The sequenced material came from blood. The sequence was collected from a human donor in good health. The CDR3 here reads CASSYLPTAQPFF. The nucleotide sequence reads TGTGCCTCCTCTTATCTCCCGACAGCACAACCCTTCTTT.